This T cell receptor (beta chain) came from a study of yellow fever vaccine responses in identical twins. General study results and limits: The T cell response to vaccination in identical twins was reportedly partly convergent and partly personalized.

Details on this clonotype: Its antigen is still unknown.

From the RT-PCR reads, TCRdb called clonotypes with MiXCR, one entry per CDR3 protein. Of 4,000 to 5,000 distinct CDR3 sequences detected, approximately 85% appear once; the ten largest clones hold approximately 2.3%. Germline assignment: CDR1 MGHRA and CDR2 YSYEKL. V lost 0 bases and J 5 bases, leaving 10 bases between the germline ends. The CDR3 contains 15 residues. The origin of this receptor is a woman aged 18-29 years who received the yellow fever vaccine. Source: T cells from blood (PBMCs), unsorted or a sorted subset (not recorded which), taken before or after yellow fever vaccination (not recorded which). The rearrangement uses TRBV4-1 and TRBJ2-2; perhaps TRBD1 as D (6 bases). The CDR3 DNA follows: TGCGCCAGCAGCCAAGATCGACAGGAGACCGGGGAGCTGTTTTTT. Protein: CASSQDRQETGELFF.